One and the same sample provided the 10 T cell receptor beta chains below, sequenced in a study of shared clonotypes between healthy human individuals. Generated by immunoSEQ multiplex PCR, the TCRdb table keeps only in-frame clones and is missing some. The sample has about 960,000 clones; approximately 80% are singletons. Sequenced: memory CD4+ T cells sorted from blood. Subset reported: CD45RA-negative fraction. These receptors originate from a man aged 18-30 years in good health.

The sample holds one count of this clone. The chain is built from TRBV5-1 and TRBJ1-6; the match to TRBD1 covers 8 bases. V shed 2 bases and J 9 bases; nucleotides not matched to a gene: 7. The germline gives CDR1 SGHRS, CDR2 YFSETQ. This CDR3 region has 15 residues. CDR3 residues: CASSLWGQESSPLHF. The CDR3 DNA sequence: TGCGCCAGCAGCTTATGGGGACAGGAGAGTTCACCCCTCCACTTT.

The genes are TRBV19 and TRBJ2-2; a possible D gene is TRBD2 (5 bases). The germline V gene encodes CDR1 LNHDA and CDR2 SQIVND (reference sequence). V was shortened by 5 bases and J by 7 bases, with 14 bases between the two germline ends. This CDR3 is 14 amino acids long. The CDR3 loop is CASSSGWEGGELFF. The CDR3 DNA sequence: TGTGCCAGTAGTTCGGGGTGGGAAGGCGGGGAGCTGTTTTTT.

The chain combines TRBV6-6 with TRBJ2-7; tentatively, D is TRBD1 (7 bases). The CDR3 contains 15 residues. The germline CDR1 and CDR2 sequences are MNHNY and SVGAGI (reference sequence). The V end lost 0 bases, the J end lost 4 bases, and 13 bases lay between the germline ends. The CDR3 DNA follows: TGTGCCAGCAGTTACTCCGGGGGACAGATTTACGAGCAGTACTTC. It yields the protein CASSYSGGQIYEQYF.

V is TRBV7-2 and J is TRBJ2-1, with no clear D. Trimming cost V 7 bases and J 8 bases, with 9 bases left between them. The CDR3 runs 11 residues. CDR1 SGHTA and CDR2 FQGNSA come from the germline V gene. The CDR3 DNA follows: TGTGCCAGCACCTTTCTCGATGAGCAGTTCTTC. This sequence encodes CASTFLDEQFF.

Comment on this clone: This sample includes further DNA sequences coding for the same CDR3. The V call is TRBV4-1, the J call TRBJ2-5, with D perhaps TRBD1 (6 bases). The CDR3 has 13 residues. V was cut by 1 base and J by 4 bases, with 7 bases left in between. The germline gives CDR1 MGHRA, CDR2 YSYEKL. As DNA, the CDR3 is TGCGCCAGCAGCCAAGTAGGGGGAGAGACCCAGTACTTC. Translation gives CASSQVGGETQYF.

V gene TRBV28 combines with J gene TRBJ2-1; 8 bases map to TRBD1. The germline gives CDR1 MDHEN, CDR2 SYDVKM. The J segment lost 7 bases and the V segment lost 6 bases, leaving 23 bases of the junction unmatched. This CDR3 has 19 amino acids. DNA of the CDR3: TGTGCCAGCAGCCAAACAGGGGGACCGACCCTCTCTTGGGATAATGAGCAGTTCTTC. Translated: CASSQTGGPTLSWDNEQFF.

The chain is built from TRBV19 and TRBJ2-5, with TRBD2 matching 7 bases. The CDR3 covers 13 residues. After removal of 4 bases from V and 9 bases from J, the junction contained 8 bases not matched to a gene. Germline V gene data show CDR1 as LNHDA and CDR2 as SQIVND (reference sequence). The CDR3, as DNA: TGTGCCAGTAGTAACCAGGAGGCGGGGGCCCAGTACTTC. Amino acid sequence: CASSNQEAGAQYF.

The chain carries TRBV7-2 and TRBJ1-1; TRBD1 agrees at 10 bases. The CDR3 length is 15 residues. The junction had 4 bases not matched to a gene; V was cut back by 2 bases and J by 4 bases. Per the germline V gene, CDR1 is SGHTA and CDR2 is FQGNSA. The CDR3 region has the DNA TGTGCCAGCAGCTTATGGACAGGGGGGTTCACTGAAGCTTTCTTT. This encodes CASSLWTGGFTEAFF.

In the case of this clone: Within the sample, other DNA sequences also encode this same CDR3. This chain uses TRBV18 with TRBJ2-4; TRBD2 is a possible D gene (6 bases). With 3 bases removed from V and 7 bases from J, the gap between germline ends came to 10 bases. The CDR3 is 13 residues long. The germline gives CDR1 KGHSH, CDR2 LQKENI. The CDR3 DNA follows: TGTGCCAGCTCACCCGGGACTGTTAACATTCAGTACTTC. Translation gives CASSPGTVNIQYF.

The chain joins TRBV6-4 to TRBJ1-2; the match to TRBD1 covers 8 bases. Per germline, CDR1 MRHNA and CDR2 SNTAGT. V lost 0 bases, J lost 8 bases, and 5 bases stayed unmatched. This CDR3 comprises 14 residues. The CDR3 loop is CASSDSWTGKGYTF. The CDR3 DNA sequence: TGTGCCAGCAGTGACTCTTGGACAGGGAAAGGCTACACCTTC.